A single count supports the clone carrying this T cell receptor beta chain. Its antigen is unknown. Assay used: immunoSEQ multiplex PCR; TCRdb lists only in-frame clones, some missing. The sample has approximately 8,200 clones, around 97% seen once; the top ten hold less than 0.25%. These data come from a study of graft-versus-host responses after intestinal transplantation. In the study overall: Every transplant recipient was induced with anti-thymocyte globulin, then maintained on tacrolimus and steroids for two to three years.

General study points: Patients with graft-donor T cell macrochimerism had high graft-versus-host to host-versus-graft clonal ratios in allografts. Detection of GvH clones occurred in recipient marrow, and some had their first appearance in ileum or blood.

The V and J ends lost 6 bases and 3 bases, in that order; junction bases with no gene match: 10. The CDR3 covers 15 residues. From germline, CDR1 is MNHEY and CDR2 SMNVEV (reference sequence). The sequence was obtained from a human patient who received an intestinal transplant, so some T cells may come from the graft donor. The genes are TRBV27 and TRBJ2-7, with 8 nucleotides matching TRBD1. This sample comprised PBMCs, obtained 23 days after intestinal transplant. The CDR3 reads CASSLVGTGFYEQYF. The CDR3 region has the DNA TGTGCCAGCAGCCTAGTCGGGACAGGATTCTACGAGCAGTACTTC.